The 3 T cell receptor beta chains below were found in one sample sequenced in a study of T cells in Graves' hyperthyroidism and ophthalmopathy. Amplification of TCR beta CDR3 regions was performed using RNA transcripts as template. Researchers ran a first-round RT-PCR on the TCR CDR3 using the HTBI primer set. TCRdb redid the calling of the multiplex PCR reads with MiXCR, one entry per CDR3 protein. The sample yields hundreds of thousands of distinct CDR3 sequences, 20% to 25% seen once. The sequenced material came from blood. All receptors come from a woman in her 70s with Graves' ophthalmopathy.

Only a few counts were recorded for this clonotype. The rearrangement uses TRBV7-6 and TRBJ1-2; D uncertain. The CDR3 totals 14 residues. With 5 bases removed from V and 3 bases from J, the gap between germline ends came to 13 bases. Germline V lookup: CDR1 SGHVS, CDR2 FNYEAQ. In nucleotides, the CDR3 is TGTGCCAGCAGCCGTGGACGGTTCGACTATGGCTACACCTTC. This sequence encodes CASSRGRFDYGYTF.

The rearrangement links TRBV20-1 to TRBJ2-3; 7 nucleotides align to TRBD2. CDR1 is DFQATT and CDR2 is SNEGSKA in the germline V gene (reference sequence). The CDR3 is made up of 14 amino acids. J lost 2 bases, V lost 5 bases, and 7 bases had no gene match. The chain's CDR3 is CSAPLSGNTDTQYF. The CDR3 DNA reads TGCAGTGCTCCGTTGAGCGGGAACACAGATACGCAGTATTTT.

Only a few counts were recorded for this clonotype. CDR3 DNA sequence: TGTGCCAGTAGTATAGCCCTCGGACGACAAGAGACCCAGTACTTC. This translates into CASSIALGRQETQYF. The gene calls are TRBV19 and TRBJ2-5; D remains unclear. The CDR3 extends over 15 amino acids. Looked up from germline, CDR1 is LNHDA and CDR2 is SQIVND (reference sequence). With 1 base removed from V and 2 bases from J, the gap between germline ends came to 11 bases.